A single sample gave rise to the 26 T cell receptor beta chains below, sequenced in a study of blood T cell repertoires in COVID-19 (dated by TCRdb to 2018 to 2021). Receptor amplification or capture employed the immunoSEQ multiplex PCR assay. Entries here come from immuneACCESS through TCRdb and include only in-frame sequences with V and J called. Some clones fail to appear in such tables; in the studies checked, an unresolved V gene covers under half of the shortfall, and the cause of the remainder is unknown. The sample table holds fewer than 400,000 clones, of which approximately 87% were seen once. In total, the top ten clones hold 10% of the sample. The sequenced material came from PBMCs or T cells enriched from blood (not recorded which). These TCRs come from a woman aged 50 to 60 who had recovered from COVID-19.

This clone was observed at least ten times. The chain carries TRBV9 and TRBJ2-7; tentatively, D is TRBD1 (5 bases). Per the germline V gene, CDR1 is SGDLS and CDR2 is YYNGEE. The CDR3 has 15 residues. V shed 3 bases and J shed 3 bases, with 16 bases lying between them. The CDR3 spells CASSAALGQYYEQYF. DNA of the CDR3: TGTGCCAGCAGCGCCGCCCTCGGACAATACTACGAGCAGTACTTC. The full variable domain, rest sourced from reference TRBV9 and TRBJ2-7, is DSGVTQTPKHLITATGQRVTLRCSPRSGDLSVYWYQQSLDQGLQFLIQYYNGEERAKGNILERFSAQQFPDLHSELNLSSLELGDSALYFCASSAALGQYYEQYFGPGTRLTVT.

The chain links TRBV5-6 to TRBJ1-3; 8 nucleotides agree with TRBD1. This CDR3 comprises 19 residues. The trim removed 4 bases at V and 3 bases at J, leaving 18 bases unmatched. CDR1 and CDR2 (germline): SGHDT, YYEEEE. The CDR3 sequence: CASSPAATGTGFLGNTIYF. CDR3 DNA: TGTGCCAGCAGCCCCGCCGCCACAGGGACAGGCTTCCTTGGAAACACCATATATTTT. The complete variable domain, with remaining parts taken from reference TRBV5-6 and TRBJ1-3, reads DAGVTQSPTHLIKTRGQQVTLRCSPKSGHDTVSWYQQALGQGPQFIFQYYEEEERQRGNFPDRFSGHQFPNYSSELNVNALLLGDSALYLCASSPAATGTGFLGNTIYFGEGSWLTVV.

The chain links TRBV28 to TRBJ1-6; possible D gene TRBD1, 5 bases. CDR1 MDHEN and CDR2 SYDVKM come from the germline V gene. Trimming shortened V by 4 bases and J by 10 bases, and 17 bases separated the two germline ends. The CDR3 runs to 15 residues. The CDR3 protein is CASSSGGTGRSPLHF. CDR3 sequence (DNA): TGTGCCAGCAGTTCGGGGGGTACAGGTCGATCACCCCTCCACTTT.

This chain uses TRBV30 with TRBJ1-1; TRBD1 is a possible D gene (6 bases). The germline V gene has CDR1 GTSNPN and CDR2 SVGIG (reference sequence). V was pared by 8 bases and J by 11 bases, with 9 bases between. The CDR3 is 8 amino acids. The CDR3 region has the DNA TGTGCCGGGGGCCTTGCTTTCTTT. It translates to CAGGLAFF.

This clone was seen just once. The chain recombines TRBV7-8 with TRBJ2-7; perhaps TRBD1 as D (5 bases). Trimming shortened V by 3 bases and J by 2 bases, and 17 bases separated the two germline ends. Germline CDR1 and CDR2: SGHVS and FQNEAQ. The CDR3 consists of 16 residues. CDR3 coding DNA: TGTGCCAGCAGCTTGTCCTCGGATGTAGGGGCCTACGAGCAGTACTTC. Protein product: CASSLSSDVGAYEQYF. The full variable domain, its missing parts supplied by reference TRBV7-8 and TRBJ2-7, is GAGVSQSPRYKVAKRGQDVALRCDPISGHVSLFWYQQALGQGPEFLTYFQNEAQLDKSGLPSDRFFAERPEGSVSTLKIQRTQQEDSAVYLCASSLSSDVGAYEQYFGPGTRLTVT.

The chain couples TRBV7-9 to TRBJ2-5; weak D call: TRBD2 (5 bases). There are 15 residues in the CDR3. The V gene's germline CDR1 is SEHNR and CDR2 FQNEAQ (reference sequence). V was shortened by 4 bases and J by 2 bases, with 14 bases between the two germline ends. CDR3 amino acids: CASSSQGGTQETQYF. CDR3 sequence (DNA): TGTGCCAGCAGCTCCCAAGGAGGTACACAAGAGACCCAGTACTTC.

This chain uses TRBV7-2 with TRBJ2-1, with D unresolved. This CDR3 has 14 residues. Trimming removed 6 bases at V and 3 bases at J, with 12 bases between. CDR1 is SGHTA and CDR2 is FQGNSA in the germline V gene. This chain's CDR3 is CASRPMALYNEQFF. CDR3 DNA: TGTGCCAGCAGACCCATGGCCCTCTACAATGAGCAGTTCTTC.

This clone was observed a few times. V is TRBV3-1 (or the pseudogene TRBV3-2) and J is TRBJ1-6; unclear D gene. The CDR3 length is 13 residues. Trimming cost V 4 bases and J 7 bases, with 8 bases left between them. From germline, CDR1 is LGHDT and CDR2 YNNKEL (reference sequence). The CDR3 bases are TGTGCCAGCAGCCCTACCCGGAATTCACCCCTCCACTTT. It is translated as CASSPTRNSPLHF.

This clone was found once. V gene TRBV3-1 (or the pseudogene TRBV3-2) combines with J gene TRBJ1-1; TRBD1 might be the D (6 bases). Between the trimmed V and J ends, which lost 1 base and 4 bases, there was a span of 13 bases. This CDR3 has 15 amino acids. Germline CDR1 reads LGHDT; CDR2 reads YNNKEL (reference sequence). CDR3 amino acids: CASSQGSGATTEAFF. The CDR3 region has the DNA TGTGCCAGCAGCCAAGGGTCAGGGGCTACCACTGAAGCTTTCTTT.

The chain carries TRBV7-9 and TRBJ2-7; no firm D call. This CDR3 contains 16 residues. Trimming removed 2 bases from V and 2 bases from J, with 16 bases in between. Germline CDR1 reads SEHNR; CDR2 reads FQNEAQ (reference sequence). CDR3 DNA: TGTGCCAGCAGCTTAAATAAAGCCCCTAAACCCTACGAGCAGTACTTC. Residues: CASSLNKAPKPYEQYF.

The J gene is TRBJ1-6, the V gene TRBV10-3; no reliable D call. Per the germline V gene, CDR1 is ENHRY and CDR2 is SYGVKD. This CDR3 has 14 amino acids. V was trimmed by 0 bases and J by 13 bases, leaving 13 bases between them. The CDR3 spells CAISESTDYLPLHF. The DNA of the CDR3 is TGTGCCATCAGTGAGTCCACGGACTATCTCCCCCTCCACTTT.

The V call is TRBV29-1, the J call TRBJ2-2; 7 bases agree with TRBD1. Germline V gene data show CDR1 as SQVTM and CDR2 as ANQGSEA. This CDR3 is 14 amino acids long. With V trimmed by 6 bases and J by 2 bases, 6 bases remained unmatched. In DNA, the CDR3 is TGCAGCGTAAGAGACAGGGCAAACACCGGGGAGCTGTTTTTT. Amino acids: CSVRDRANTGELFF.

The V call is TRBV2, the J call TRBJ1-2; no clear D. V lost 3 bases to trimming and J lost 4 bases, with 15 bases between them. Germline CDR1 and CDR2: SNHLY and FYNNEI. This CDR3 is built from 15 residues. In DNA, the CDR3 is TGTGCCAGCAGTGATCCGGCCCCAGGAGGCTATGGCTACACCTTC. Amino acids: CASSDPAPGGYGYTF.

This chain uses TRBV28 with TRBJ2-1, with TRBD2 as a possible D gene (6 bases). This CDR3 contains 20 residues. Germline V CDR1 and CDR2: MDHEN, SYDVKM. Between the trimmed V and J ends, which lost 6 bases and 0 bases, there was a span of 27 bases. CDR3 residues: CASSRFPRTRGPFSYNEQFF. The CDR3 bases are TGTGCCAGCAGCCGCTTCCCCCGGACGCGGGGCCCTTTCTCCTACAATGAGCAGTTCTTC.

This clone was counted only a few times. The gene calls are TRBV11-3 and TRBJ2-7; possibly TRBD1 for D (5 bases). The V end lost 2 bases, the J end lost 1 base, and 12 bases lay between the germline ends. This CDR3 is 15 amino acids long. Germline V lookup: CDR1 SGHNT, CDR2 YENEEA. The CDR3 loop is CASSLSGAYSYEQYF. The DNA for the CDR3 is TGTGCCAGCAGCTTAAGTGGGGCGTATTCCTACGAGCAGTACTTC.

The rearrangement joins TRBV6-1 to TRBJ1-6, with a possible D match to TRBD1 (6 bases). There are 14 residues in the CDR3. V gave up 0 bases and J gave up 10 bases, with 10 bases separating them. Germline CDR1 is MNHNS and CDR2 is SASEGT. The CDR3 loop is CASSEATGQSPLHF. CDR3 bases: TGTGCCAGCAGTGAAGCGACAGGTCAATCACCCCTCCACTTT.

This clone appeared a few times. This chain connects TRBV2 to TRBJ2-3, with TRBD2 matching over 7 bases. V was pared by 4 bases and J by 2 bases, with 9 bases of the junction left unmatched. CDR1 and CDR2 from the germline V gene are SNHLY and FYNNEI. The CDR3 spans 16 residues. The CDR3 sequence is CASSAQAGRITDTQYF. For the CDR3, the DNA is TGTGCCAGCAGTGCCCAAGCGGGACGGATCACAGATACGCAGTATTTT.

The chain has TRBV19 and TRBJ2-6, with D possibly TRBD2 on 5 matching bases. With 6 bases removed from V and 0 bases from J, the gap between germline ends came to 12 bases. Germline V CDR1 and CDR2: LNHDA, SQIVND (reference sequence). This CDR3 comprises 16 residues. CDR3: CASSPRVSSGANVLTF. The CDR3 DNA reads TGTGCCAGTAGCCCGAGGGTGAGCTCTGGGGCCAACGTCCTGACTTTC.

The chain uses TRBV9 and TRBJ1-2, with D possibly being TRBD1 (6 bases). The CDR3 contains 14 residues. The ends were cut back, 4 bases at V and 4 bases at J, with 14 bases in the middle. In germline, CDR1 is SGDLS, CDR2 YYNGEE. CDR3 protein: CASSPETGGYGYTF. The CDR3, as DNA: TGTGCCAGCAGCCCCGAGACAGGTGGCTATGGCTACACCTTC.

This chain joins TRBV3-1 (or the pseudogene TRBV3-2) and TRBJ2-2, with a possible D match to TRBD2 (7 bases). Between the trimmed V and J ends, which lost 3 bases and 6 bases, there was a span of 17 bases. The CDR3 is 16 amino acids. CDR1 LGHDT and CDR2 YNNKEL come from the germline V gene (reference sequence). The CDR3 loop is CASSHKGGGGAGELFF. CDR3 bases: TGTGCCAGCAGCCACAAGGGAGGCGGGGGCGCCGGGGAGCTGTTTTTT.

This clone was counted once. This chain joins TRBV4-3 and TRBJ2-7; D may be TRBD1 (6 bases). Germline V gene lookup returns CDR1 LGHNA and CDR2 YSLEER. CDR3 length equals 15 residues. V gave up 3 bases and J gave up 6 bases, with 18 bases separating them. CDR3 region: CASSQDRALSSEQYF. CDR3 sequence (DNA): TGCGCCAGCAGCCAGGACAGAGCCCTCTCTAGCGAGCAGTACTTC.

This CDR3 is CASSPGLAGRDTQYF. CDR3 in DNA: TGTGCCAGCTCACCTGGACTAGCGGGGAGAGATACGCAGTATTTT. The chain uses TRBV18 and TRBJ2-3; 12 bases fit TRBD2. Germline assignment: CDR1 KGHSH and CDR2 LQKENI. The CDR3 runs 15 residues. Unmatched junction bases numbered 3, after V lost 3 bases and J lost 5 bases.

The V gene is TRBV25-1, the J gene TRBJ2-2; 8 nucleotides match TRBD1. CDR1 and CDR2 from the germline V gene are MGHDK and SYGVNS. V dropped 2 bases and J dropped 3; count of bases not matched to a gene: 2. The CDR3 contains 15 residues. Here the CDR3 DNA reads TGTGCCAGCAGTGAACACAGGGGGGACACCGGGGAGCTGTTTTTT. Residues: CASSEHRGDTGELFF.

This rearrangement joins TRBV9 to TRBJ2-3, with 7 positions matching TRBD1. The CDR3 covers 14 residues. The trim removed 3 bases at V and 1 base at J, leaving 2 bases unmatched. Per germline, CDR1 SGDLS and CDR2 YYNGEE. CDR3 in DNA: TGTGCCAGCAGCGCGACAGGGCGCACAGATACGCAGTATTTT. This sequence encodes CASSATGRTDTQYF.

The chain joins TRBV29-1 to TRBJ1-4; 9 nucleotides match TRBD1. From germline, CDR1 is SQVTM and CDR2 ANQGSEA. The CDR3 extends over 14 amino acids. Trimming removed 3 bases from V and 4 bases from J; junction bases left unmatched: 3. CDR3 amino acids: CSVDPTGGNEKLFF. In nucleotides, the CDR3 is TGCAGCGTTGACCCGACAGGGGGTAATGAAAAACTGTTTTTT.

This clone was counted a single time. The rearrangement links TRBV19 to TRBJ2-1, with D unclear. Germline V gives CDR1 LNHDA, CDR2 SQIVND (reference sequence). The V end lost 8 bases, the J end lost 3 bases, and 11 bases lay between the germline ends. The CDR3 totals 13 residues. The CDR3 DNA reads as TGTGCCAGTCGAAGCGACCACTACAATGAGCAGTTCTTC. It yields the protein CASRSDHYNEQFF.